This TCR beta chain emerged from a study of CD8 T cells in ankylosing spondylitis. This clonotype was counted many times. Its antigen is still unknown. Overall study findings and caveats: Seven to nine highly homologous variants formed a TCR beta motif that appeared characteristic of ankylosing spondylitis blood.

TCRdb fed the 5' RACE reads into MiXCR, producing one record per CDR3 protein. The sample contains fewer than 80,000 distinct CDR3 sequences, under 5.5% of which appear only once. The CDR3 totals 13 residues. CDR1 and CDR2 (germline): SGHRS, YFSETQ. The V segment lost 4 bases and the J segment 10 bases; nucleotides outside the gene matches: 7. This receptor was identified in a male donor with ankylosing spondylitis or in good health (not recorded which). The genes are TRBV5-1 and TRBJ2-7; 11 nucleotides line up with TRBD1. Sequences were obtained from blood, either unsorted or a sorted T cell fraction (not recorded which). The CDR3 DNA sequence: TGCGCCAGCAGCGCGGATGGACAGGGGGCACAGTACTTC. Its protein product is CASSADGQGAQYF.